One and the same sample provided the 4 T cell receptor beta chains below, sequenced in a study of blood T cell repertoires in COVID-19. Libraries were prepared by immunoSEQ multiplex PCR; TCRdb keeps only in-frame clonotypes and omits some of them. The profile shows some 250,000 clones, roughly 85% of them singletons. The source material was PBMCs or T cells enriched from blood (not recorded which). The receptors stem from a woman aged 45-59 years who had recovered from COVID-19.

This chain uses TRBV7-8 with TRBJ2-5, with 8 bases identical to TRBD1. The V gene end was trimmed by 1 base and the J gene end by 4 bases; junction bases not matched to a gene: 2. This CDR3 is 14 amino acids long. From germline, CDR1 is SGHVS and CDR2 FQNEAQ. The CDR3 nucleotides are TGTGCCAGCAGCTTAGTACAGGGGGGAGAGACCCAGTACTTC. This encodes CASSLVQGGETQYF.

This sequence joins TRBV7-6 and TRBJ1-2; D unclear. Per germline, CDR1 SGHVS and CDR2 FNYEAQ. V lost 1 base to trimming and J lost 4 bases, with 13 bases between them. The CDR3 contains 15 residues. The DNA for the CDR3 is TGTGCCAGCAGCTTAGATGAGGCGGCACTCTATGGCTACACCTTC. It encodes CASSLDEAALYGYTF.

This clone was seen a few times. The V call is TRBV19, the J call TRBJ1-3; D is unresolved. CDR3 length: 14 amino acids. Looked up from germline, CDR1 is LNHDA and CDR2 is SQIVND (reference sequence). The V and J ends lost 5 bases and 0 bases respectively, with 8 bases between them. The CDR3 nucleotides read TGTGCCAGTAGTGCAGGCAGCTCTGGAAACACCATATATTTT. Residues: CASSAGSSGNTIYF.

J is TRBJ1-1 and V is TRBV27; 8 bases fit TRBD1. Germline V gene sequence: CDR1 MNHEY, CDR2 SMNVEV (reference sequence). The CDR3 loop spans 12 amino acids. The trim removed 2 bases at V and 10 bases at J, leaving 3 bases unmatched. CDR3 coding DNA: TGTGCCAGCAGTTTACAACAGGGGGGAGCTTTCTTT. It yields the protein CASSLQQGGAFF.